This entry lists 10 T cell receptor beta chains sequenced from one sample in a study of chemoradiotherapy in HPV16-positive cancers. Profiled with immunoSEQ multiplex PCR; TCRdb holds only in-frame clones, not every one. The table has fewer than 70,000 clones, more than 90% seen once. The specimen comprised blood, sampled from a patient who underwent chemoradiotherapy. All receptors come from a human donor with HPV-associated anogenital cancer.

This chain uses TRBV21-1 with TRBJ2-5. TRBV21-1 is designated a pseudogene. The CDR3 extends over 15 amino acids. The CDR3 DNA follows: TGTGCCAGCAGCAAAGCTAGCACCGTCAGGGAGACCCAGTACTTC. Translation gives CASSKASTVRETQYF.

The CDR3 DNA sequence: TGCGCCAGCAGCCAACAAGGACAGGGGGCTCAGCCCCAGCATTTT. This translates into CASSQQGQGAQPQHF. The chain is built from TRBV4-1 and TRBJ1-5, with 11 bases that match TRBD1. This CDR3 has 15 residues. CDR1 is MGHRA, CDR2 YSYEKL, per germline. The ends lost 2 bases at V and 6 bases at J; junction bases unmatched: 3.

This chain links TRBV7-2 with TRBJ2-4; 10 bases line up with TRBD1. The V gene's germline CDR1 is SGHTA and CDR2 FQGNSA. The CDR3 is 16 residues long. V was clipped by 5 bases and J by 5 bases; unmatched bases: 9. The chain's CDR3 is CASSKPGQGKENIQYF. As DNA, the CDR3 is TGTGCCAGCAGCAAACCGGGACAGGGGAAGGAAAACATTCAGTACTTC. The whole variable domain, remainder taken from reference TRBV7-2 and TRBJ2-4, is GAGVSQSPSNKVTEKGKDVELRCDPISGHTALYWYRQSLGQGLEFLIYFQGNSAPDKSGLPSDRFSAERTGGSVSTLTIQRTQQEDSAVYLCASSKPGQGKENIQYFGAGTRLSVL.

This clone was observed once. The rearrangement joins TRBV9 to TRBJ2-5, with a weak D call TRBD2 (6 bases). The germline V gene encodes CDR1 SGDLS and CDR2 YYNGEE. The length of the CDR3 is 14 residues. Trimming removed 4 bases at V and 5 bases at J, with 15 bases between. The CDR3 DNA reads TGTGCCAGCAGCCTCGACGGAGGAGGGGAGACCCAGTACTTC. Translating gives CASSLDGGGETQYF.

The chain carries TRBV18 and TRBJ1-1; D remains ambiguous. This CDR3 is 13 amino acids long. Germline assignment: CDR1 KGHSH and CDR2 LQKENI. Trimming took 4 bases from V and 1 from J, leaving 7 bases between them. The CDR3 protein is CASSLSPNTEAFF. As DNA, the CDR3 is TGTGCCAGCTCACTGTCTCCGAACACTGAAGCTTTCTTT.

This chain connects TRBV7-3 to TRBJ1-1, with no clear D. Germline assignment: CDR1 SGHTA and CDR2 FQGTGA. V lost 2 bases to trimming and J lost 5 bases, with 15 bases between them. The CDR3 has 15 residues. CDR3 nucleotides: TGTGCCAGCAGCTTAGGTTCCGCCAAAGGGACTGAAGCTTTCTTT. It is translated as CASSLGSAKGTEAFF.

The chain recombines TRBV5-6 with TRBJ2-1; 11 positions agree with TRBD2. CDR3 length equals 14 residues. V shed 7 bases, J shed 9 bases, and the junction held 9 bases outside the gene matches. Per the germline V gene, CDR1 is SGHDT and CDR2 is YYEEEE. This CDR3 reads CASLYSGGAGEQFF. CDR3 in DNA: TGTGCCAGCTTATATAGCGGGGGGGCCGGTGAGCAGTTCTTC.

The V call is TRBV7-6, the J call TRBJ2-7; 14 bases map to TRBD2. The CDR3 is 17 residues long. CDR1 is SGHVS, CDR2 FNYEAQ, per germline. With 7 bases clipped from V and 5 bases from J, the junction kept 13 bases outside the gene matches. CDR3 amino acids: CASMPGLAGGALNEQYF. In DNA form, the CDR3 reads TGTGCCAGCATGCCCGGACTAGCGGGGGGTGCGTTGAACGAGCAGTACTTC.

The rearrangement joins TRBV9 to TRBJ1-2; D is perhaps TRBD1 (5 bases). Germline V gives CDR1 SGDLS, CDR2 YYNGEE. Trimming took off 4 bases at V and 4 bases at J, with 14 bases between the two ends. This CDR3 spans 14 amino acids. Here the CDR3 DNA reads TGTGCCAGCAGCCCCTCGGGGGAGGTCTATGGCTACACCTTC. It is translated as CASSPSGEVYGYTF.

CDR3 in DNA: TGTGCCAGCAGCTTAGCGGGACCAGATACGCAGTATTTT. Amino acid sequence: CASSLAGPDTQYF. The chain joins TRBV13 to TRBJ2-3, with D perhaps assigned TRBD1 or TRBD2 (5 bases each). V lost 1 base and J lost 4, with 6 bases in between. The germline gives CDR1 PRHDT, CDR2 FYEKMQ (reference sequence). The CDR3 is 13 amino acids. The variable domain in full, completed from reference TRBV13 and TRBJ2-3, reads AAGVIQSPRHLIKEKRETATLKCYPIPRHDTVYWYQQGPGQDPQFLISFYEKMQSDKGSIPDRFSAQQFSDYHSELNMSSLELGDSALYFCASSLAGPDTQYFGPGTRLTVL.